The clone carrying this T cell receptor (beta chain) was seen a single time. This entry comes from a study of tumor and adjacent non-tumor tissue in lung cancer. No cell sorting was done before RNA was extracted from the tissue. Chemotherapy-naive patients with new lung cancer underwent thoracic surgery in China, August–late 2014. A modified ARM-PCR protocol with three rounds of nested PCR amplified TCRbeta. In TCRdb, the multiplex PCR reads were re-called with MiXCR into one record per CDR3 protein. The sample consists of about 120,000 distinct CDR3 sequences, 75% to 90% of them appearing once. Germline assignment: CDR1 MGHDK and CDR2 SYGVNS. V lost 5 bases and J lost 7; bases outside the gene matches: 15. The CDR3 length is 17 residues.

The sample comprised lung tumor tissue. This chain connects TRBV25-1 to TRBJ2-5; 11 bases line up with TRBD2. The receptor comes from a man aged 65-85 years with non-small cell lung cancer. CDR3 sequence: CASSQHSGTSGRRTQYF. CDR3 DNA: TGTGCCAGCAGTCAACACTCCGGGACTAGCGGAAGAAGGACCCAGTACTTC. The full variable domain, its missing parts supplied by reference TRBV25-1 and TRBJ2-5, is EADIYQTPRYLVIGTGKKITLECSQTMGHDKMYWYQQDPGMELHLIHYSYGVNSTEKGDLSSESTVSRIRTEHFPLTLESARPSHTSQYLCASSQHSGTSGRRTQYFGPGTRLLVL.